These 19 T cell receptor beta chains were sequenced from one sample in a study of T cells after posttransplantation cyclophosphamide. Libraries were prepared by immunoSEQ multiplex PCR; TCRdb keeps only in-frame clonotypes and omits some of them. The sample has approximately 2,100 clones, none seen only once; the top ten hold around 20%. Treatment was busulfan-fludarabine conditioning, a marrow graft, and cyclophosphamide on days +3 and +4. The sequencing used PBMCs, collected 86 days after allogeneic stem cell transplant with posttransplant cyclophosphamide. All receptors derive from a female patient between 55 and 75 years old who received an allogeneic stem cell transplant from a related donor and was CMV-positive. Some T cells may trace back to the graft donor.

This clone is termed medium-sized. Sequence at one end of the junction differs from germline and may be a read error. The chain is built from TRBV13 and TRBJ2-1; D may be TRBD2 (6 bases). CDR1 and CDR2 from the germline V gene are PRHDT and FYEKMQ (reference sequence). The CDR3 consists of 14 residues. The CDR3 here is CASSLRDSNNEQFF. The CDR3, as DNA: TGTGCCAGCAGTCTCCGGGACTCCAACAATGAGCAGTTCTTC.

This clone showed up many times. The V call is TRBV25-1, the J call TRBJ1-1, with a possible D match to TRBD1 (6 bases). Germline CDR1 MGHDK, CDR2 SYGVNS. The CDR3 contains 14 residues. V was shortened by 4 bases and J by 7 bases, with 16 bases between the two germline ends. The CDR3 DNA reads TGTGCCAGCAGTGGGTACCGGGGAGGGGGTGAAGCTTTCTTT. Amino acids: CASSGYRGGGEAFF.

This clone has ten or more counts. The chain is built from TRBV25-1 and TRBJ1-2, with 9 bases identical to TRBD1. In germline, CDR1 is MGHDK, CDR2 SYGVNS. This CDR3 is built from 14 residues. The V and J ends lost 3 bases and 4 bases, in that order; junction bases with no gene match: 3. The CDR3 DNA follows: TGTGCCAGCAGTGAGACAGGGGGATCCTATGGCTACACCTTC. Translated, it gives CASSETGGSYGYTF.

In this sample, this clone is medium-sized. The gene calls are TRBV5-6 and TRBJ2-7; weak D call: TRBD2 (6 bases). The CDR3 sequence is 14 residues long. With 0 bases removed from V and 3 bases from J, the gap between germline ends came to 10 bases. Germline V gene sequence: CDR1 SGHDT, CDR2 YYEEEE. The CDR3 coding sequence is TGTGCCAGCAGCTTGGGGGGGGATTTCTACGAGCAGTACTTC. As protein: CASSLGGDFYEQYF.

This clone was counted at least ten times. This chain joins TRBV4-2 and TRBJ2-2; 8 bases are shared with TRBD2. Germline CDR1 reads LGHNA; CDR2 reads YNFKEQ. The CDR3 runs 16 residues. V shed 2 bases and J 1 base; nucleotides not matched to a gene: 3. CDR3 sequence (DNA): TGTGCCAGCAGCCAATTGAGCGGGAGGAACACCGGGGAGCTGTTTTTT. It is translated as CASSQLSGRNTGELFF.

By share, this clone counts as medium-sized. Here the CDR3 DNA reads TGTGCCAGCAGCTCCGTAGAGACAGGGTCTTCCTACGAGCAGTACTTC. It is translated as CASSSVETGSSYEQYF. The chain is built from TRBV7-9 and TRBJ2-7; the match to TRBD1 covers 7 bases. The CDR3 length is 16 residues. Germline trimming cut 4 bases from V and 1 base from J; bases unmatched to any gene: 10. Germline V gene sequence: CDR1 SEHNR, CDR2 FQNEAQ (reference sequence).

This clone is medium-sized within its sample. The chain recombines TRBV7-9 with TRBJ1-3, with 9 bases fitting TRBD1. This CDR3 contains 16 residues. The V segment lost 2 bases and the J segment 4 bases; nucleotides outside the gene matches: 6. Germline values: CDR1 SEHNR, CDR2 FQNEAQ (reference sequence). The CDR3: CASSLTGTGSGNTIYF. The CDR3 DNA is TGTGCCAGCAGCTTAACTGGGACAGGGAGCGGAAACACCATATATTTT.

This clone is termed medium-sized. The genes are TRBV4-1 and TRBJ1-1; D may be TRBD1 (6 bases). V was trimmed by 1 base and J by 4 bases, leaving 10 bases between them. Looked up from germline, CDR1 is MGHRA and CDR2 is YSYEKL. The CDR3 has 14 amino acids. The CDR3 DNA reads TGCGCCAGCAGCCAAGGCCAGGGGACCACTGAAGCTTTCTTT. It specifies CASSQGQGTTEAFF.

By share, this clone counts as medium-sized. The V and J genes are TRBV6-5 and TRBJ2-1, with a possible D match to TRBD1 (5 bases). The CDR3 covers 11 residues. V lost 0 bases, J lost 15 bases, and 9 bases lay in between. The germline V gene has CDR1 MNHEY and CDR2 SVGAGI. The CDR3 bases are TGTGCCAGCAGTTACTCGAGACAGTGGTTCTTC. Protein product: CASSYSRQWFF.

This clone was detected ten times or more. The chain combines TRBV30 with TRBJ1-5; D is perhaps TRBD1 (6 bases). CDR1 is GTSNPN, CDR2 SVGIG, per germline (reference sequence). V dropped 8 bases and J dropped 2 bases, with 13 bases sitting between them. This CDR3 spans 13 amino acids. This CDR3 reads CALSRGGNQPQHF. For the CDR3, the DNA is TGTGCCCTAAGCAGGGGTGGCAATCAGCCCCAGCATTTT.

By sample fraction, this clone is medium-sized. V usage is TRBV5-1 and J usage is TRBJ1-1; TRBD1 matches at 11 bases. V was pared by 4 bases and J by 6 bases, with 8 bases of the junction left unmatched. The CDR3 runs to 15 residues. The germline CDR1 and CDR2 sequences are SGHRS and YFSETQ. As DNA, the CDR3 is TGCGCCAGCAGCGTGGGACAGGGGGGTTCCCCTGAAGCTTTCTTT. Translation gives CASSVGQGGSPEAFF.

This clone ranks as medium-sized. The V gene is TRBV6-5, the J gene TRBJ2-7; TRBD1 aligns across 7 bases. Germline CDR1 and CDR2: MNHEY and SVGAGI. The CDR3 consists of 13 residues. V was clipped by 6 bases and J by 7 bases; unmatched bases: 9. CDR3 residues: CASSLRTGGEQYF. The CDR3 bases are TGTGCCAGCAGCCTACGGACAGGTGGGGAGCAGTACTTC.

This clone is termed medium-sized (0.01 to 0.1%). The rearrangement links TRBV6-6 to TRBJ1-5, with D tentatively TRBD1 (6 bases). The germline V and J ends were trimmed by 3 bases and 2 bases, with 11 bases remaining between them. This CDR3 spans 15 amino acids. Germline lookup yields CDR1 MNHNY and CDR2 SVGAGI (reference sequence). CDR3 nucleotides: TGTGCCAGCAGTTATCGGGGGGCTGGCAATCAGCCCCAGCATTTT. It specifies CASSYRGAGNQPQHF.

This clone was detected many times. J is TRBJ1-2 and V is TRBV28; 12 nucleotides agree with TRBD1. The CDR3 has 15 amino acids. Trimming removed 2 bases from V and 4 bases from J; junction bases left unmatched: 2. The germline V gene has CDR1 MDHEN and CDR2 SYDVKM. CDR3 protein: CASSLGTGGSYGYTF. The DNA of the CDR3 is TGTGCCAGCAGTTTAGGGACAGGGGGCAGCTATGGCTACACCTTC.

This clone is medium-sized within its sample. The chain links TRBV6-5 to TRBJ2-7; possibly TRBD2 for D (6 bases). V lost 2 bases to trimming and J lost 6 bases, with 14 bases between them. This CDR3 is built from 14 residues. Looked up from germline, CDR1 is MNHEY and CDR2 is SVGAGI. CDR3 protein: CASSYLWGVGEQYF. The CDR3 nucleotides are TGTGCCAGCAGTTACCTTTGGGGGGTTGGCGAGCAGTACTTC.

This clone was counted at least ten times. V gene TRBV6-5 combines with J gene TRBJ1-1; maybe TRBD1 (5 bases). Germline lookup yields CDR1 MNHEY and CDR2 SVGAGI. V lost 7 bases, J lost 4 bases, and 13 bases lay in between. The CDR3 totals 13 residues. CDR3 sequence: CASIREGSTEAFF. The CDR3 DNA reads TGTGCCAGCATCAGGGAGGGAAGCACTGAAGCTTTCTTT.

Ten or more counts support this clone. The chain employs TRBV7-9 and TRBJ1-2; 7 nucleotides match TRBD1. Trimming took 0 bases from V and 1 from J; bases not matched to a gene: 5. The CDR3 spans 16 residues. The germline CDR1 and CDR2 sequences are SEHNR and FQNEAQ (reference sequence). The CDR3 protein is CASSLARQGLNYGYTF. The CDR3, as DNA: TGTGCCAGCAGCTTAGCTAGACAGGGACTTAACTATGGCTACACCTTC.

This clone is medium-sized (0.01 to 0.1%) by share. The chain combines TRBV6-4 with TRBJ2-7; 9 bases align to TRBD1. Germline V gene data show CDR1 as MRHNA and CDR2 as SNTAGT. The V gene end was trimmed by 10 bases and the J gene end by 5 bases; junction bases not matched to a gene: 9. The CDR3 is 13 residues long. CDR3 protein: CAKAGQGTHEQYF. The CDR3 DNA reads TGTGCCAAAGCGGGACAGGGAACCCACGAGCAGTACTTC.

The chain joins TRBV29-1 to TRBJ2-2, with 8 bases matching TRBD1. V lost 7 bases and J lost 12; bases outside the gene matches: 10. Germline CDR1 is SQVTM and CDR2 is ANQGSEA. The CDR3 is 12 residues long. The CDR3 sequence: CSASPGQGKLFF. The CDR3 nucleotides are TGCAGCGCCTCTCCTGGACAGGGCAAGCTGTTTTTT.